This T cell receptor (beta chain) was captured in a study of tumor-infiltrating lymphocytes in glioblastoma multiforme. Study-level findings and limits: TCR plus mutation findings rest on a single glioblastoma patient. Unequal TCR RNA per T cell might skew measured clone sizes. No surface-marker sorting into functional T cell subtypes was done.

This CDR3 has 16 amino acids. Germline values: CDR1 SGHNT, CDR2 YENEEA. Details on this clonotype: The antigen is unknown. This CDR3 fails to terminate in the conserved phenylalanine or tryptophan, so it likely reflects a read error.

Multiple V-beta primers and a C-beta primer amplified TCRB from RNA. TCRdb recomputed calls from the multiplex PCR reads with MiXCR, one row per CDR3 protein. The sample consists of approximately 12,000 distinct CDR3 sequences, roughly 68% of them appearing once. This clonotype originated in a male donor with glioblastoma. The rearrangement uses TRBV11-3 and TRBJ2-2; D is perhaps TRBD1 (6 bases). Sequencing was performed on brain tumor tissue. CDR3 in amino acids: CAGSDPVQGYTGELFS. CDR3 DNA sequence: TGTGCAGGCAGCGACCCGGTACAGGGATACACCGGGGAGCTGTTTTCT.